The 20 T cell receptor beta chains below come from one sample, sequenced in a study of radiation and T cells in renal cell carcinoma. Time point of the sample: blood 4 weeks post-SBRT, at nephrectomy. The treatment is: 15 Gy SBRT to primary tumor, nephrectomy 4 weeks later. Libraries were prepared by immunoSEQ multiplex PCR; TCRdb keeps only in-frame clonotypes and omits some of them. The sample has 150,000 to 200,000 clones, around 89% seen once. This specimen was blood, taken from a patient whose treatment included radiotherapy and nephrectomy. Receptors originate from a woman between 45 and 65 years old with renal cell carcinoma.

The count of this clone is one. The junction differs from germline at one of its ends, possibly a read error. This chain joins TRBV7-8 and TRBJ2-7; D not resolved. Germline V lookup: CDR1 SGHVS, CDR2 FQNEAQ. CDR3 size: 11 residues. The CDR3 DNA is TGTGCCGGTGTGGAAGGTGGTCGGCCTCACTTC. Translated, it gives CAGVEGGRPHF.

The chain carries TRBV19 and TRBJ1-1; D might be TRBD1 (5 bases). Between the trimmed V and J ends, which lost 4 bases and 0 bases, there was a span of 12 bases. This CDR3 has 15 amino acids. Germline V gene lookup returns CDR1 LNHDA and CDR2 SQIVND (reference sequence). CDR3 DNA sequence: TGTGCCAGTAGTAGCCGGGGACGGGTGAACACTGAAGCTTTCTTT. This translates into CASSSRGRVNTEAFF.

The rearrangement uses TRBV4-1 and TRBJ1-5, with D hard to call. The CDR3 spans 17 residues. Germline lookup yields CDR1 MGHRA and CDR2 YSYEKL. V lost 1 base to trimming and J lost 0 bases, with 13 bases between them. The CDR3 region is CASSQGRIPGSNQPQHF. In DNA, the CDR3 is TGCGCCAGCAGCCAAGGGCGTATACCGGGTAGCAATCAGCCCCAGCATTTT.

The chain recombines TRBV6-5 with TRBJ1-4; tentatively, D is TRBD1 (5 bases). Germline lookup yields CDR1 MNHEY and CDR2 SVGAGI. Trimming cost V 4 bases and J 7 bases, with 16 bases left between them. This CDR3 contains 15 residues. CDR3 region: CASSSQGREGEKLFF. The CDR3 DNA sequence: TGTGCCAGCAGTTCCCAAGGCAGGGAGGGTGAAAAACTGTTTTTT.

This chain connects TRBV30 to TRBJ2-3, with TRBD2 matching over 7 bases. V gave up 8 bases and J gave up 11 bases; unmatched junction bases: 7. The CDR3 length is 10 residues. Germline lookup yields CDR1 GTSNPN and CDR2 SVGIG (reference sequence). CDR3 in amino acids: CALQSGVQYF. CDR3 DNA: TGTGCCCTACAGAGCGGGGTGCAGTATTTT.

V usage is TRBV5-1 and J usage is TRBJ2-5; the match to TRBD2 covers 9 bases. This CDR3 is 16 amino acids long. The germline CDR1 and CDR2 sequences are SGHRS and YFSETQ. Trimming took 3 bases from V and 2 from J; bases not matched to a gene: 8. CDR3 sequence (DNA): TGCGCCAGCAGCTCCTTGACTAGCGGTCCTCAAGAGACCCAGTACTTC. This translates into CASSSLTSGPQETQYF.

This clone appeared many times. Within the sample, other DNA sequences also encode this same CDR3. This chain uses TRBV11-2 with TRBJ1-1; D perhaps matches TRBD1 (6 bases). The CDR3 consists of 13 residues. Germline lookup yields CDR1 SGHAT and CDR2 FQNNGV. V was pared by 7 bases and J by 2 bases, with 11 bases between. CDR3 amino acids: CASMRTANTEAFF. CDR3 sequence (DNA): TGTGCCAGCATGAGGACAGCTAACACTGAAGCTTTCTTT. The full variable domain, in which reference TRBV11-2 and TRBJ1-1 provide the parts outside the CDR3, is EAGVAQSPRYKIIEKRQSVAFWCNPISGHATLYWYQQILGQGPKLLIQFQNNGVVDDSQLPKDRFSAERLKGVDSTLKIQPAKLEDSAVYLCASMRTANTEAFFGQGTRLTVV.

This clone has only one observation. This sequence joins TRBV25-1 and TRBJ1-2; D unresolved. The germline CDR1 and CDR2 sequences are MGHDK and SYGVNS. The CDR3 runs to 13 residues. V lost 8 bases to trimming and J lost 5 bases, with 15 bases between them. CDR3 region: CASQGPALYGYTF. The CDR3 nucleotides are TGTGCCAGCCAAGGACCGGCTCTGTATGGCTACACCTTC.

The V call is TRBV9, the J call TRBJ2-3; D is undetermined. Looked up from germline, CDR1 is SGDLS and CDR2 is YYNGEE. The CDR3 sequence is 12 residues long. The V end was cut by 7 bases, the J end by 6 bases, with 12 bases between. The CDR3 loop reads CASRNDGDTQYF. In DNA form, the CDR3 reads TGTGCCAGCCGAAATGACGGGGATACGCAGTATTTT.

This chain links TRBV10-2 with TRBJ1-1, with a weak D call TRBD1 (6 bases). This CDR3 region has 14 residues. Looked up from germline, CDR1 is WSHSY and CDR2 is SAAADI. V shed 3 bases and J shed 11 bases, with 19 bases lying between them. CDR3 nucleotides: TGCGCCAGCAGTGACCCGGGGGCGGGTGGGGTTGCTTTCTTT. Amino acids: CASSDPGAGGVAFF.

The rearrangement links TRBV19 to TRBJ1-2, with D perhaps matching TRBD1 (6 bases). The V gene's germline CDR1 is LNHDA and CDR2 SQIVND (reference sequence). This CDR3 is 17 amino acids long. V lost 5 bases, J lost 1 base, and 20 bases lay in between. The chain's CDR3 is CASSPNREPNLNYGYTF. The DNA of the CDR3 is TGTGCCAGTAGTCCAAACAGGGAGCCGAATCTTAACTATGGCTACACCTTC.

This clone was seen a handful of times. CDR3 sequence (DNA): TGTGCCAGTAGTAACAGGGTCTCTGGAAACACCATATATTTT. This codes for CASSNRVSGNTIYF. The J gene is TRBJ1-3, the V gene TRBV19; tentatively, D is TRBD1 (6 bases). The CDR3 runs 14 residues. From germline, CDR1 is LNHDA and CDR2 SQIVND (reference sequence). Between the trimmed V and J ends, which lost 4 bases and 0 bases, there was a span of 7 bases.

This chain joins TRBV6-5 and TRBJ2-7; tentatively, D is TRBD1 or TRBD2 (5 bases each). Per the germline V gene, CDR1 is MNHEY and CDR2 is SVGAGI. The CDR3 is made up of 14 amino acids. The V end was cut by 6 bases, the J end by 2 bases, with 14 bases between. Written as DNA, the CDR3 is TGTGCCAGCAGCCTGTCAGGGAGCCCCTACGAGCAGTACTTC. Translated, it gives CASSLSGSPYEQYF.

This chain joins TRBV9 and TRBJ1-3; 9 positions match TRBD1. Germline values: CDR1 SGDLS, CDR2 YYNGEE. The V segment lost 4 bases and the J segment 4 bases; nucleotides outside the gene matches: 9. The CDR3 contains 16 residues. The CDR3 protein is CASSPTSGTGGNTIYF. In DNA form, the CDR3 reads TGTGCCAGCAGCCCAACTTCCGGGACAGGGGGAAACACCATATATTTT. Supplemented by reference TRBV9 and TRBJ1-3, the full variable domain reads DSGVTQTPKHLITATGQRVTLRCSPRSGDLSVYWYQQSLDQGLQFLIQYYNGEERAKGNILERFSAQQFPDLHSELNLSSLELGDSALYFCASSPTSGTGGNTIYFGEGSWLTVV.

The rearrangement links TRBV19 to TRBJ1-1, with D maybe TRBD1 (5 bases). Germline V gene sequence: CDR1 LNHDA, CDR2 SQIVND (reference sequence). Trimming took 6 bases from V and 1 from J, leaving 15 bases between them. The CDR3 is made up of 15 amino acids. The DNA for the CDR3 is TGTGCCAGTAGACCGCTTGACAGCCAGAACACTGAAGCTTTCTTT. It codes for CASRPLDSQNTEAFF.

The rearrangement joins TRBV30 to TRBJ1-6; D uncertain. Per the germline V gene, CDR1 is GTSNPN and CDR2 is SVGIG (reference sequence). This CDR3 has 13 amino acids. Trimming cost V 0 bases and J 5 bases, with 5 bases left between them. The CDR3 sequence: CAWSVTDNSPLHF. CDR3 DNA sequence: TGTGCCTGGAGTGTCACGGATAATTCACCCCTCCACTTT.

The chain links TRBV7-8 to TRBJ1-2, with no clear D. The CDR3 spans 13 residues. The germline gives CDR1 SGHVS, CDR2 FQNEAQ. V lost 5 bases and J 4 bases, leaving 11 bases between the germline ends. As DNA, the CDR3 is TGTGCCAGCAGCCCCCGGACCGGCTATGGCTACACCTTC. It codes for CASSPRTGYGYTF.

The CDR3 sequence is CASSQEWGGGYEQYF. CDR3 DNA: TGTGCCAGCAGCCAAGAATGGGGAGGCGGCTACGAGCAGTACTTC. V and J are TRBV4-2 and TRBJ2-7; D possibly corresponds to TRBD2 (6 bases). The germline V gene has CDR1 LGHNA and CDR2 YNFKEQ. The ends were cut back, 0 bases at V and 3 bases at J, with 12 bases in the middle. The CDR3 has 15 residues.

The CDR3 reads CASSLQQVMNTEAFF. The CDR3 nucleotides read TGTGCCAGCAGCTTACAACAAGTCATGAACACTGAAGCTTTCTTT. The chain has TRBV7-2 and TRBJ1-1; D unresolved. V dropped 2 bases and J dropped 0 bases, with 10 bases sitting between them. The germline CDR1 and CDR2 sequences are SGHTA and FQGNSA. The CDR3 has 15 amino acids.

Worth noting for this clone: At one end the junction does not follow the germline gene, possibly because of a read error. CDR3 loop: CASSLGPGNNEAFF. CDR3 DNA: TGCGCCAGCAGCTTGGGTCCAGGGAACAATGAAGCTTTCTTT. This sequence joins TRBV5-1 and TRBJ1-1, with a possible D match to TRBD1 (5 bases). From germline, CDR1 is SGHRS and CDR2 YFSETQ. The CDR3 covers 14 residues.